This T cell receptor beta chain comes out of a study of blood T cell repertoires in COVID-19. About the study: There were acute and convalescent COVID-19 samples, and they came from the United States, Italy and Spain. The analysed material was cDNA or gDNA that came from T cells, B-cell-depleted T cells, or PBMCs.

This CDR3 contains 16 residues. CDR1 and CDR2 (germline): LGHNA, YSLEER. V dropped 0 bases and J dropped 5 bases, with 17 bases sitting between them. As originally analysed: Reference gene primer amplification in the assay estimated nucleated cell counts. Sequencing was performed with immunoSEQ multiplex PCR; in TCRdb, only in-frame clones are kept and a portion is missing. V and J calls and clone size are copied from that table; D and trimming were computed from the DNA. The data show some 200,000 clones, with 65% to 90% seen just once and 9.7% held by the top ten. The clonotype was recovered from a man aged 50 to 59 with active or convalescent COVID-19. The sequenced sample was peripheral blood. The rearrangement joins TRBV4-3 to TRBJ2-7; perhaps TRBD2 as D (5 bases). Here the CDR3 reads CASSQDTSRVPDEQYF. The CDR3 DNA follows: TGCGCCAGCAGCCAAGATACTAGTAGAGTACCGGACGAGCAGTACTTC.